This T cell receptor beta chain is from a study of T-cell reconstitution after alpha-beta-depleted transplantation in children. Study-wide findings and caveats: Expanded clones from the graft, numbering several hundred, reportedly supplied alpha-beta T cells about two months after transplant.

Unique molecular identifiers were used to barcode this TCRbeta library. MiXCR, applied by TCRdb to the PCR reads, yields one record per CDR3 protein. This table holds about 1,000,000 distinct CDR3 sequences, less than 30% found once. As to this clonotype: Its antigen is still unknown.

Trimming took off 7 bases at V and 2 bases at J, with 16 bases between the two ends. CDR3 length equals 15 residues. Germline V gene sequence: CDR1 SNHLY, CDR2 FYNNEI. The chain couples TRBV2 to TRBJ2-3; D may be TRBD1 (6 bases). This specimen was PBMCs, mostly from graft donor cells, taken 360 days after TCRalphabeta/CD19-depleted stem cell transplant. This sequence was found in a boy in the first two years of life who had a stem cell transplant for SCID, so the T cells may come from the graft donor. The CDR3 spells CASISSGVPTDTQYF. The CDR3, as DNA: TGTGCCAGCATCTCGTCAGGGGTCCCCACAGATACGCAGTATTTT.